The present TCR beta chain was sequenced within a study of graft-versus-host responses after intestinal transplantation (dated by TCRdb to about 2021). For the study in its entirety: Multivisceral, liver-intestinal, or isolated intestinal transplants were received by the recipients. Anti-thymocyte globulin induction was given to all recipients, followed by maintenance tacrolimus and steroids for about 3 years. After intestinal transplantation, graft-versus-host and host-versus-graft alloreactive T cell clones in the graft, circulation and bone marrow were tracked using bulk TCR-beta CDR3 sequencing. Alloreactive clones were identified by sequencing pre-transplant mixed lymphocyte reaction products and comparing them with unstimulated pre-transplant donor and recipient T cells. The cohort enrolled 20 to 30 intestinal transplant recipients including one retransplant, and a few patients lacking pretransplant specimens were excluded. Donor T cell macrochimerism was defined as a peak of at least 4% donor T cells among recipient peripheral blood mononuclear cells. Rather than being sequenced by the commercial service, samples from a few later patients were sequenced in-house on an Illumina MiSeq and processed with MiXCR. The full study reports these points: GvH clones were found in recipient bone marrow, and some of the GvH clones appeared earlier in ileal mucosa or blood, which is consistent with an intestinal mucosal origin. Early after transplant, peak levels of circulating GvH clones were found to be associated with declines in HvG clones. High GvH to HvG T cell clonal ratios were observed in the allografts of patients with donor T cell macrochimerism. The conclusions were limited by the relatively low number and heterogeneity of the intestinal transplant patients.

In the paper's terms, the time point label means: cells obtained before transplantation from donor or recipient. In mixed lymphocyte reactions, approximately 200,000 CFSE-labeled pre-transplant responders were plated with approximately 200,000 irradiated violet-dye-labeled stimulators and cultured for five to seven days. Proliferating CD3+CD4+CFSE-low and CD3+CD8+CFSE-low responder cells were FACS-sorted on a BD Influx sorter after the mixed lymphocyte reaction. As regards this clone: No quality values exist for individual bases; no much larger clone is one base distant.

The library was made by the immunoSEQ multiplex PCR assay. For most patients, genomic DNA was isolated with the Qiagen DNeasy Blood and Tissue Kit and shipped frozen to Adaptive Biotechnologies for TCR sequencing. For most patients, genomic DNA was subjected to high-throughput TCR-beta CDR3 sequencing by Adaptive Biotechnologies. The authors' pipeline ran thus. TCR sequencing data for roughly 18 patients were retrieved from Adaptive's ImmunoSEQ software; three other patients were processed with MiXCR and VDJtools. CD4 versus CD8 sorting errors were corrected by removing sequences found in both subsets at a frequency ratio below 5:1. CDR3 nucleotide sequences shared by donor and recipient were removed because the origin of these sequences could not be assigned. Alloreactive clones required at least 2-fold expansion over unstimulated cells and minimum CFSE-low frequency of 0.002% (template counts) or 0.001% (read counts). Mappable clones were those detected in sequenced pre-transplant spleen, lymph node, or MLR CFSE-low populations of the donor or recipient. The cumulative frequency of alloreactive clones was calculated as a percentage of all sequences, weighted by copy number. Held by TCRdb, this immuneACCESS table contains in-frame sequences only and omits some clones. Under half of the omission traces to an unresolved V gene where checked; the cause of the rest is unknown. From that table come the V and J calls and clone size; the DNA was used to work out D and trimming. Across this sample there are roughly 15,000 clones, with 30% to 40% seen only once. The ten largest clones capture approximately 2.3% of the sample.

Material: alloreactive CD8+ T cells from a mixed lymphocyte reaction culture, obtained before intestinal transplant. Per the publication, the cell subset or site label means: CFSE-low proliferating T cells sorted from roughly 6-day pre-transplant mixed lymphocyte reaction (GvH or HvG direction). The receptor's source is a human patient who received an intestinal transplant.

This receptor carries the CDR3 CASSRTSGGELFF. The sequenced DNA: TGTGCCAGCAGCCGGACAAGCGGCGGGGAGCTGTTTTTT. The V and J genes are TRBV7-6 and TRBJ2-2; the D match is possibly TRBD1 or TRBD2, with 5 bases aligned in each. Spanning cysteine to phenylalanine, the CDR3 consists of 13 amino acids. The only DNA kept is the CDR3, 39 bases in frame from the first base. Taken from the germline V gene, the CDR1 and CDR2 loops are SGHVS and FNYEAQ. V is clipped by 5 bases and J by 7 bases, and the sequence between their germline boundaries is 11 bases long.